Presented here are 27 T cell receptor beta chains from one specimen sequenced in a study of cytomegalovirus exposure and HLA in healthy donors. PCR involved 60 Vbeta and 13 Jbeta primers. Clones were read by immunoSEQ multiplex PCR, and TCRdb kept only the in-frame ones, dropping some. In the table there are some 110,000 clones, about 81% of which are singletons. The sample was PBMCs. The receptors come from a woman aged 25 to 39 in good health and CMV-seronegative.

This sequence joins TRBV5-4 and TRBJ1-1, with D perhaps TRBD1 (6 bases). Deletions cut 2 bases from V and 0 bases from J, with 11 bases between. The CDR3 has 15 residues. Germline loops: CDR1 SGHNT, CDR2 YYREEE (reference sequence). The CDR3 protein is CASSFLQGMNTEAFF. The DNA for the CDR3 is TGTGCCAGCAGCTTTTTACAGGGAATGAACACTGAAGCTTTCTTT.

This rearrangement joins TRBV10-3 to TRBJ2-1; TRBD2 matches at 12 bases. There are 17 residues in the CDR3. The germline gives CDR1 ENHRY, CDR2 SYGVKD. With V trimmed by 6 bases and J by 7 bases, 13 bases remained unmatched. The CDR3 nucleotides read TGTGCCATCAGCGAAGGGGCTAGCGGGAGGGCCGTGAATGAGCAGTTCTTC. Translating it yields CAISEGASGRAVNEQFF.

V usage is TRBV27 and J usage is TRBJ2-5, with 9 bases fitting TRBD2. The CDR3 has 16 residues. V lost 1 base to trimming and J lost 1 base; unmatched junction nucleotides: 4. In germline, CDR1 is MNHEY, CDR2 SMNVEV (reference sequence). The CDR3 nucleotides read TGTGCCAGCAGTTTATGGGGCGGGGGGGCCCAAGAGACCCAGTACTTC. This encodes CASSLWGGGAQETQYF.

The rearrangement joins TRBV13 to TRBJ2-1; TRBD1 matches at 7 bases. The CDR3 runs 14 residues. V lost 3 bases, J lost 4 bases, and 3 bases stayed unmatched. Germline values: CDR1 PRHDT, CDR2 FYEKMQ (reference sequence). DNA of the CDR3: TGTGCCAGCAGCTTGGGACAGCGTTACAATGAGCAGTTCTTC. Translated, it gives CASSLGQRYNEQFF.

This chain joins TRBV19 and TRBJ1-2; D possibly corresponds to TRBD1 (6 bases). The germline V gene has CDR1 LNHDA and CDR2 SQIVND (reference sequence). V was trimmed by 7 bases and J by 0 bases, leaving 24 bases between them. The CDR3 totals 18 residues. The CDR3 sequence is CASKPTGQPTSSNYGYTF. DNA of the CDR3: TGTGCCAGTAAGCCGACAGGACAGCCGACTTCATCTAACTATGGCTACACCTTC.

This clone was picked up a small number of times. The junction shows a germline mismatch at one end, possibly a read error. J is TRBJ1-2 and V is TRBV6-6, with D hard to call. Germline loops: CDR1 MNHNY, CDR2 SVGAGI (reference sequence). CDR3 length: 11 amino acids. The chain's CDR3 is CASRTNYGYTF. Written as DNA, the CDR3 is TGTGCCAGCAGAACCAACTACGGCTACACCTTC.

This clone showed up just once. The genes are TRBV11-2 and TRBJ2-2; 9 bases are shared with TRBD2. There are 17 residues in the CDR3. Germline values: CDR1 SGHAT, CDR2 FQNNGV. The J segment lost 3 bases and the V segment lost 1 base, leaving 6 bases of the junction unmatched. CDR3: CASSLVYSGSYTGELFF. The CDR3 bases are TGTGCCAGCAGCTTAGTGTATAGCGGGAGTTACACCGGGGAGCTGTTTTTT. The entire variable domain, with the rest obtained from reference TRBV11-2 and TRBJ2-2, is as follows: EAGVAQSPRYKIIEKRQSVAFWCNPISGHATLYWYQQILGQGPKLLIQFQNNGVVDDSQLPKDRFSAERLKGVDSTLKIQPAKLEDSAVYLCASSLVYSGSYTGELFFGEGSRLTVL.

This clone was detected once. The chain has TRBV14 and TRBJ1-2; D is uncertain. This CDR3 has 14 amino acids. V lost 0 bases and J lost 4, with 9 bases in between. Germline V gene sequence: CDR1 SGHDN, CDR2 FVKESK. In DNA form, the CDR3 reads TGTGCCAGCAGCCAAGATCTCCTTCTCTATGGCTACACCTTC. Translation gives CASSQDLLLYGYTF.

Concerning this clone itself: At the DNA level, this CDR3 is encoded by other sequences in the same sample as well. V usage is TRBV14 and J usage is TRBJ2-5; D not certain. This CDR3 region has 16 residues. Germline CDR1 reads SGHDN; CDR2 reads FVKESK. With 0 bases removed from V and 5 bases from J, the gap between germline ends came to 16 bases. DNA of the CDR3: TGTGCCAGCAGCCAAGAGCGCAGATTGGGCAGGGAGACCCAGTACTTC. It codes for CASSQERRLGRETQYF.

The rearrangement uses TRBV4-1 and TRBJ2-7; TRBD1 aligns across 10 bases. CDR3 length equals 16 residues. Germline CDR1 reads MGHRA; CDR2 reads YSYEKL. V trimming: 0 bases; J trimming: 2 bases; junction bases outside the gene matches: 4. The CDR3 sequence is CASSQDRGTGAYEQYF. In DNA form, the CDR3 reads TGCGCCAGCAGCCAAGATAGGGGGACAGGGGCCTACGAGCAGTACTTC.

This sequence joins TRBV19 and TRBJ1-1; 10 nucleotides match TRBD1. The J segment lost 1 base and the V segment lost 7 bases, leaving 9 bases of the junction unmatched. CDR3 length: 16 residues. From germline, CDR1 is LNHDA and CDR2 SQIVND (reference sequence). CDR3 residues: CASNPPRTGGNTEAFF. The CDR3 DNA follows: TGTGCCAGTAACCCTCCAAGGACAGGGGGGAACACTGAAGCTTTCTTT.

Worth noting for this clone: At one end the junction does not follow the germline gene, possibly because of a read error. The V call is TRBV7-7, the J call TRBJ2-1; 15 nucleotides align to TRBD2. The CDR3 covers 15 residues. CDR1 SSHAT and CDR2 FNYEAQ come from the germline V gene (reference sequence). The CDR3 DNA reads TGTGCTAGCAGCGTCGGGACTAGCGGGGGGAATGAGCAGTTCTTC. This translates into CASSVGTSGGNEQFF.

The J gene is TRBJ2-5, the V gene TRBV13; 8 bases match TRBD2. CDR3 length: 16 amino acids. The germline V gene has CDR1 PRHDT and CDR2 FYEKMQ (reference sequence). Trimming at V came to 0 bases and at J to 6 bases, leaving 9 bases not matched to a gene. CDR3 nucleotide sequence: TGTGCCAGCAGCTTAGGCCTTGCGGGAGGAGAGAAGACCCAGTACTTC. Its protein is CASSLGLAGGEKTQYF.

The chain combines TRBV4-1 with TRBJ2-7, with TRBD1 matching over 9 bases. The CDR3 sequence is 13 residues long. Looked up from germline, CDR1 is MGHRA and CDR2 is YSYEKL. Trimming removed 4 bases from V and 5 bases from J; junction bases left unmatched: 3. CDR3 nucleotides: TGCGCCAGCAGCCTTGGACAGGGGAACGAGCAGTACTTC. Its protein is CASSLGQGNEQYF.

This chain joins TRBV6-1 and TRBJ2-3, with D possibly TRBD1 on 5 matching bases. The germline V gene encodes CDR1 MNHNS and CDR2 SASEGT. Trimming removed 2 bases at V and 4 bases at J, with 13 bases between. The CDR3 runs 15 residues. CDR3 protein: CASSEFAGNPDTQYF. DNA for the CDR3: TGTGCCAGCAGTGAATTTGCAGGGAATCCAGATACGCAGTATTTT.

The V and J genes are TRBV30 and TRBJ1-6; D gene unclear. With 3 bases removed from V and 0 bases from J, the gap between germline ends came to 12 bases. The CDR3 runs 16 residues. Per the germline V gene, CDR1 is GTSNPN and CDR2 is SVGIG (reference sequence). The CDR3: CAWRTEGSSYNSPLHF. The CDR3 DNA follows: TGTGCCTGGAGGACCGAGGGTAGCTCCTATAATTCACCCCTCCACTTT.

The chain is built from TRBV23-1 and TRBJ2-7, with a tentative D call TRBD1 (5 bases). TRBV23-1 is an open reading frame whose function is uncertain. This CDR3 is 14 amino acids long. V lost 8 bases and J 3 bases, leaving 17 bases between the germline ends. The CDR3 nucleotides read TGCGCCAGCGTGCCCCAGGGTAGGCTCTACGAGCAGTACTTC. This gives the protein CASVPQGRLYEQYF.

V gene TRBV4-2 combines with J gene TRBJ2-3; 8 bases map to TRBD1. After removal of 1 base from V and 6 bases from J, the junction contained 3 bases not matched to a gene. Germline V gives CDR1 LGHNA, CDR2 YNFKEQ. The CDR3 covers 14 residues. CDR3 sequence (DNA): TGTGCCAGCAGCCAAGCCGGACAGGGTGATACGCAGTATTTT. Translated, it gives CASSQAGQGDTQYF.

This clone was seen more than once but under ten times. The J gene is TRBJ1-1, the V gene TRBV30; D call uncertain. CDR3 length equals 16 residues. In germline, CDR1 is GTSNPN, CDR2 SVGIG (reference sequence). Trimming took off 2 bases at V and 0 bases at J, with 16 bases between the two ends. The CDR3 here is CAWSPRRSALNTEAFF. The CDR3 coding sequence is TGTGCCTGGAGTCCCCGGAGGTCGGCCCTGAACACTGAAGCTTTCTTT.

J is TRBJ2-3 and V is TRBV11-3; 10 positions match TRBD1. Germline lookup yields CDR1 SGHNT and CDR2 YENEEA. V gave up 2 bases and J gave up 5 bases; unmatched junction bases: 13. The CDR3 has 18 residues. The CDR3 is CASSLTYTGTGERDTQYF. For the CDR3, the DNA is TGTGCCAGCAGCTTAACTTATACCGGGACAGGGGAAAGAGATACGCAGTATTTT.

The V and J genes are TRBV18 and TRBJ2-4, with TRBD1 as a possible D gene (5 bases). Trimming cost V 3 bases and J 5 bases, with 11 bases left between them. The CDR3 length is 14 residues. CDR1 is KGHSH, CDR2 LQKENI, per germline. CDR3: CASSPAGPQNIQYF. The CDR3 DNA reads TGTGCCAGCTCACCCGCAGGGCCCCAAAACATTCAGTACTTC.

The chain's CDR3 is CSVNPTIPNYGYTF. In DNA, the CDR3 is TGCAGCGTAAACCCGACAATCCCAAACTATGGCTACACCTTC. The V call is TRBV29-1, the J call TRBJ1-2; D is unresolved. V was clipped by 6 bases and J by 2 bases, with 16 bases between them. CDR3 length: 14 residues. Germline assignment: CDR1 SQVTM and CDR2 ANQGSEA.

The chain employs TRBV5-6 and TRBJ2-7, with D possibly matching TRBD1 (6 bases). This CDR3 has 13 amino acids. Germline assignment: CDR1 SGHDT and CDR2 YYEEEE. V was clipped by 5 bases and J by 6 bases, with 15 bases between them. As DNA, the CDR3 is TGTGCCAGCAGTACCACAGGGTTCCGCGAGCAGTACTTC. It is translated as CASSTTGFREQYF.

V and J are TRBV9 and TRBJ2-7; TRBD2 matches 11 bases. Trimming at V came to 0 bases and at J to 3 bases, leaving 2 bases not matched to a gene. The CDR3 loop spans 15 amino acids. CDR1 is SGDLS and CDR2 is YYNGEE in the germline V gene. The CDR3 here is CASSVGGTSGYEQYF. CDR3 bases: TGTGCCAGCAGCGTAGGGGGGACTAGCGGCTACGAGCAGTACTTC.

The chain has TRBV7-9 and TRBJ2-5; 9 nucleotides align to TRBD1. CDR3 size: 16 residues. The germline V gene encodes CDR1 SEHNR and CDR2 FQNEAQ (reference sequence). V lost 5 bases to trimming and J lost 3 bases; unmatched junction nucleotides: 10. The DNA of the CDR3 is TGTGCCAGCAGCCCGCACCGGGACAGGGTTGAAGAGACCCAGTACTTC. Translated: CASSPHRDRVEETQYF.

The V call is TRBV19, the J call TRBJ1-6; D is uncertain. V was cut by 7 bases and J by 9 bases, with 13 bases left in between. The germline V gene encodes CDR1 LNHDA and CDR2 SQIVND (reference sequence). The CDR3 contains 13 residues. The CDR3 DNA reads as TGTGCCAGTAATCTCGATTCGCGTTCACCCCTCCACTTT. Residues: CASNLDSRSPLHF.

The rearrangement joins TRBV30 to TRBJ2-7, with D perhaps TRBD1 (5 bases). The CDR3 covers 13 residues. Trimming removed 0 bases at V and 3 bases at J, with 9 bases between. Germline CDR1 reads GTSNPN; CDR2 reads SVGIG (reference sequence). CDR3 loop: CAWSVRRDYEQYF. Here the CDR3 DNA reads TGTGCCTGGAGTGTGCGCAGGGACTACGAGCAGTACTTC.